Each of the 13 T cell receptor beta chains below was sequenced from the same sample in a study of PD-1 blockade in classical Hodgkin lymphoma. After autologous stem cell transplantation all patients relapsed, and prior brentuximab vedotin exposure differed between cohorts. Measured with immunoSEQ multiplex PCR; TCRdb has only the in-frame clones, and not every one. The sample includes roughly 18,000 clones, 55% to 70% of them seen just once. The sample here was peripheral blood mononuclear cells (PBMCs), taken before the second cycle of nivolumab. These receptors originate from a human donor with classical Hodgkin lymphoma.

The V call is TRBV6-1, the J call TRBJ2-7, with 7 nucleotides matching TRBD1. This CDR3 region has 14 residues. V shed 6 bases, J shed 1 base, and the junction held 6 bases outside the gene matches. Germline CDR1 MNHNS, CDR2 SASEGT. CDR3 in DNA: TGTGCCAGCAGGGAATACAGGGGTTCCTACGAGCAGTACTTC. Its protein product is CASREYRGSYEQYF.

The chain carries TRBV13 and TRBJ2-3, with D perhaps matching TRBD2 (6 bases). The CDR3 totals 14 residues. Germline CDR1 and CDR2: PRHDT and FYEKMQ (reference sequence). V lost 0 bases, J lost 5 bases, and 9 bases lay in between. Here the CDR3 reads CASSLGRELDTQYF. The CDR3, as DNA: TGTGCCAGCAGCTTAGGCCGGGAGTTAGATACGCAGTATTTT.

V and J are TRBV7-2 and TRBJ1-5; 9 bases are a match to TRBD1. CDR1 and CDR2 (germline): SGHTA, FQGNSA. V lost 5 bases, J lost 6 bases, and 8 bases stayed unmatched. The CDR3 is made up of 15 amino acids. The CDR3 nucleotides read TGTGCCAGCAGCGCCTCCGGGACAGGGAGTCAGCCCCAGCATTTT. Amino acids: CASSASGTGSQPQHF.

This clone has more than one count but fewer than ten. This chain joins TRBV30 and TRBJ1-1; D remains ambiguous. This CDR3 spans 11 amino acids. Trimming stripped 3 bases from V and 1 base from J, with 3 bases between. CDR1 is GTSNPN and CDR2 is SVGIG in the germline V gene (reference sequence). The CDR3 reads CAWSRNTEAFF. CDR3 in DNA: TGTGCCTGGAGCAGGAACACTGAAGCTTTCTTT.

This sequence joins TRBV29-1 and TRBJ2-3, with unresolved D. The CDR3 consists of 12 residues. Germline values: CDR1 SQVTM, CDR2 ANQGSEA. V was shortened by 6 bases and J by 0 bases, with 7 bases between the two germline ends. The CDR3 is CSVQMSTDTQYF. CDR3 DNA sequence: TGCAGCGTACAGATGAGCACAGATACGCAGTATTTT.

The chain carries TRBV11-2 and TRBJ2-7; D is unresolved. V was cut by 4 bases and J by 2 bases, with 12 bases left in between. CDR3 size: 14 residues. From germline, CDR1 is SGHAT and CDR2 FQNNGV. The DNA of the CDR3 is TGTGCCAGCAGCTCTACCCGCGGTGCCTACGAGCAGTACTTC. It codes for CASSSTRGAYEQYF.

This chain's CDR3 is CASSWRQGYEQYF. The CDR3, as DNA: TGTGCCAGCAGCTGGCGCCAGGGCTACGAGCAGTACTTC. This chain links TRBV7-9 with TRBJ2-7; tentative D call: TRBD1 (5 bases). Germline V gene sequence: CDR1 SEHNR, CDR2 FQNEAQ (reference sequence). The CDR3 consists of 13 residues. V lost 4 bases and J lost 3, with 10 bases in between.

The chain recombines TRBV4-1 with TRBJ2-1; a possible D gene is TRBD2 (6 bases). Germline V gene sequence: CDR1 MGHRA, CDR2 YSYEKL. The CDR3 is 17 residues long. Trimming took 0 bases from V and 0 from J, leaving 12 bases between them. CDR3 nucleotides: TGCGCCAGCAGCCAAGATCGGAGGGGTAGCTCCTACAATGAGCAGTTCTTC. Translating it yields CASSQDRRGSSYNEQFF.

J is TRBJ1-2 and V is TRBV11-2; no definite D call. The germline V gene encodes CDR1 SGHAT and CDR2 FQNNGV. The CDR3 has 13 residues. V was clipped by 1 base and J by 4 bases, with 7 bases between them. The CDR3 region has the DNA TGTGCCAGCAGCTTAGGCGGGTTCTATGGCTACACCTTC. It encodes CASSLGGFYGYTF.

This chain uses TRBV14 with TRBJ2-4, with unresolved D. V lost 5 bases, J lost 7 bases, and 15 bases lay in between. Germline assignment: CDR1 SGHDN and CDR2 FVKESK. The CDR3 has 14 residues. The CDR3 reads CASSKGNTQNIQYF. CDR3 in DNA: TGTGCCAGCAGCAAAGGCAACACCCAGAACATTCAGTACTTC.

This clone was seen once. This chain connects TRBV7-2 to TRBJ2-2; D might be TRBD2 (6 bases). Deletions cut 5 bases from V and 5 bases from J, with 18 bases between. The CDR3 contains 16 residues. Germline V gives CDR1 SGHTA, CDR2 FQGNSA. The CDR3 sequence is CASSVIVGGRTGELFF. For the CDR3, the DNA is TGTGCCAGCAGCGTTATCGTGGGGGGTCGAACCGGGGAGCTGTTTTTT.

This chain links TRBV6-6 with TRBJ2-7, with a tentative D call TRBD1 (5 bases). This CDR3 spans 14 amino acids. The germline V gene encodes CDR1 MNHNY and CDR2 SVGAGI (reference sequence). V was shortened by 5 bases and J by 2 bases, with 13 bases between the two germline ends. CDR3 amino acids: CASSPLGVPYEQYF. The CDR3 nucleotides are TGTGCCAGCAGTCCCCTAGGGGTACCCTACGAGCAGTACTTC.

The chain is built from TRBV14 and TRBJ1-2; the D gene is possibly TRBD1 (6 bases). The V end was cut by 4 bases, the J end by 2 bases, with 14 bases between. The CDR3 consists of 15 residues. Germline V gene lookup returns CDR1 SGHDN and CDR2 FVKESK. For the CDR3, the DNA is TGTGCCAGCAGCCGGCAGGGGCGGGTGAACTATGGCTACACCTTC. Its protein product is CASSRQGRVNYGYTF.